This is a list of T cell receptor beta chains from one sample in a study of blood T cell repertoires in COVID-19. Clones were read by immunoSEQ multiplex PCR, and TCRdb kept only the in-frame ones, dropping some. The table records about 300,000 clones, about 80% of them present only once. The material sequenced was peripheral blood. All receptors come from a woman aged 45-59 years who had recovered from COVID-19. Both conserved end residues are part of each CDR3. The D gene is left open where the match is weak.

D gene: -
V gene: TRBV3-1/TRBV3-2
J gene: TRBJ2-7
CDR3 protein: CASSQGILGDNEQYF

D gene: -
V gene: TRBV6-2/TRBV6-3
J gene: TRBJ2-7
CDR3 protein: CASSYGSQPSYEQYF

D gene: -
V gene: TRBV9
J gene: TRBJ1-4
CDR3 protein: CASSVGQNEKLFF

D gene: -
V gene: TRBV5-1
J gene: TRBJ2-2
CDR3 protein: CASSSPHRLAKFANTGELFF

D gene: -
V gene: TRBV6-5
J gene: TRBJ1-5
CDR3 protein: CASSQQGRNQPQHF

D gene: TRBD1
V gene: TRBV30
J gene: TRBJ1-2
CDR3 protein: CAWNRDRPSSYTF

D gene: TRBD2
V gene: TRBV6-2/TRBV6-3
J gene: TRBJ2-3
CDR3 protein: CASSYEAAGAADTQYF

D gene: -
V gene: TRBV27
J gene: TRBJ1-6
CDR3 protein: CASSIGGGRDSPLHF

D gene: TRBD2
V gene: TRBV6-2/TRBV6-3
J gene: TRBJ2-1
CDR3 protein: CASSQGSGRQFF

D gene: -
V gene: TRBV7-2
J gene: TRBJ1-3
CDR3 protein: CASSLINRVLTGNTIYF

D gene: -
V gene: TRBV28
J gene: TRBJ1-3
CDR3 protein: CASSLGSRAGNTIYF

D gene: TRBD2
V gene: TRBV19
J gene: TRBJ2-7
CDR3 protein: CASPTSPSSYEQYF

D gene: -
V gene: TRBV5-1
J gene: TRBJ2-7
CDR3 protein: CASSVGTKNEQYF

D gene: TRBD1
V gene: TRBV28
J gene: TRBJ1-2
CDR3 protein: CASSGDRFYGYTF

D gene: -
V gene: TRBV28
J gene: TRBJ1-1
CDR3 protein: CASSFAGRAEAFF

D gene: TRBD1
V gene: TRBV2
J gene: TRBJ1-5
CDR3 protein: CASSKQGAGPQGNQPQHF

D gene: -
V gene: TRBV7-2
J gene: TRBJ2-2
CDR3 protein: CASSFPERASVGELFF

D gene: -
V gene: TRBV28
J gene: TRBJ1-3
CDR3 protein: CASRAGGQLDTIYF

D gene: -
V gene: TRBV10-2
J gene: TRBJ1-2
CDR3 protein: CASSDRVEDYGYTF

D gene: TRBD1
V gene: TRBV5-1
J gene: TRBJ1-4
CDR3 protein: CASSPRTGDEKLFF

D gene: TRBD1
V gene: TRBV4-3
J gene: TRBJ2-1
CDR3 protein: CASSRGQGREEQFF

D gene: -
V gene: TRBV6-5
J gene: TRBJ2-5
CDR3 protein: CASSRVRETQYF

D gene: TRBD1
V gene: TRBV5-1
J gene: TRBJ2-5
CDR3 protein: CASSPGTAQETQYF

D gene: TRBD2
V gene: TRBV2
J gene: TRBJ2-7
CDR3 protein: CAIGPTGGEDEQYF

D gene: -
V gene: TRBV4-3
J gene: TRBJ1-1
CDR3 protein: CASSQDRDTSGRTEAFF

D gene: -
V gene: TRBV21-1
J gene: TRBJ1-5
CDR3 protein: CASRLLGQGALKGPNQPQHF

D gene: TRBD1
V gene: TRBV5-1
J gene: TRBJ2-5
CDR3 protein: CASRQGETQYF

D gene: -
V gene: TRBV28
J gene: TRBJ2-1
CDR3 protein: CASSLGLAEQFF

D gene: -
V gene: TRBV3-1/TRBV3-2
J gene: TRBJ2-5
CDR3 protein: CASSQDHTGFGETQYF

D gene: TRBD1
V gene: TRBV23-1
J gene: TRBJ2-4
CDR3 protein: CASLPSPRTGIAKNIQYF

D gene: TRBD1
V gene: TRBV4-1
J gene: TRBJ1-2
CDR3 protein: CASSHPGQGVYGYTF

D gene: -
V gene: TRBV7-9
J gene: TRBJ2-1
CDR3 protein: CASSLLAQRDEQFF

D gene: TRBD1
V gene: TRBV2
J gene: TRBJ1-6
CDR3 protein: CASSAGTGTYNSPLHF

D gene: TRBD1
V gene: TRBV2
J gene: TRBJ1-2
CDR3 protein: CASSEDRGKGGYTF

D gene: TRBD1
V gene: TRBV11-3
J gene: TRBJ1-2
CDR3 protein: CASSSGQAHYGYTF

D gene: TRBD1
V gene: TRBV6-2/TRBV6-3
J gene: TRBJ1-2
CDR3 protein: CASSPRTGGGLYGYTF

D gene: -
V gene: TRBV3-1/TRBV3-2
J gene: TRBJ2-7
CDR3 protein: CASSRIGERNEQYF

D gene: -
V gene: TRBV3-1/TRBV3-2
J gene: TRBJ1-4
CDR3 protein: CASSQDSRTVGGNEKLFF

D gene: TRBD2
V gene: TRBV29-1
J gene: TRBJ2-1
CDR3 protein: CSVEYQNSGNNEQFF

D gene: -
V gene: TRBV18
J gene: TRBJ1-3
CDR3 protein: CASSPLQGSGNTIYF

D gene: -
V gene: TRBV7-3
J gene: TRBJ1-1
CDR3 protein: CASSQGWNTEAFF

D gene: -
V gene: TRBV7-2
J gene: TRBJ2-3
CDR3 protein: CASSQDRFSTDTQYF

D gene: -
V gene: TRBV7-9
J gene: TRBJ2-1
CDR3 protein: CASSPRGRGWNEQFF

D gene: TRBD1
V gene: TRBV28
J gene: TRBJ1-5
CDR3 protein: CASSQGGQNSNQPQHF

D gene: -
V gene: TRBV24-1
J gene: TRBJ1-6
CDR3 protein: CATSAGTGNSPLHF

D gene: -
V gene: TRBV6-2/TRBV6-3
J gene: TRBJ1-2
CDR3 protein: CASSYPPARDGYTF

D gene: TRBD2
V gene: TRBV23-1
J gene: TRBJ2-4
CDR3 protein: CASRPIRREGSLAKNIQYF

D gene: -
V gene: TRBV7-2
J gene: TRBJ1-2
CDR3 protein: CASSLEPGVYGYTF

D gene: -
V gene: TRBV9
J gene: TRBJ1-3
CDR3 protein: CASSADTSGNTIYF

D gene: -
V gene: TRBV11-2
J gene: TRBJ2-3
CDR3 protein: CASSLAGVDTQYF

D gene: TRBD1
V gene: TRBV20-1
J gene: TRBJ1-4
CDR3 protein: CSASEGTAVGGEKLFF

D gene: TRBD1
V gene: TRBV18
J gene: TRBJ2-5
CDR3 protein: CASSPPSGRGPEETQYF

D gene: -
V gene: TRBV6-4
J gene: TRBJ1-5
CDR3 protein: CASSDWLTGQPQHF

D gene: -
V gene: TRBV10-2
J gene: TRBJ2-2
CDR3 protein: CASSGVSGTGELFF

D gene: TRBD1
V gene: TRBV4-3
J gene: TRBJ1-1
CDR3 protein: CASSQGPGQGAPEAFF

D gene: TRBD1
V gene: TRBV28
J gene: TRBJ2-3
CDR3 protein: CASSLRQGSTDTQYF